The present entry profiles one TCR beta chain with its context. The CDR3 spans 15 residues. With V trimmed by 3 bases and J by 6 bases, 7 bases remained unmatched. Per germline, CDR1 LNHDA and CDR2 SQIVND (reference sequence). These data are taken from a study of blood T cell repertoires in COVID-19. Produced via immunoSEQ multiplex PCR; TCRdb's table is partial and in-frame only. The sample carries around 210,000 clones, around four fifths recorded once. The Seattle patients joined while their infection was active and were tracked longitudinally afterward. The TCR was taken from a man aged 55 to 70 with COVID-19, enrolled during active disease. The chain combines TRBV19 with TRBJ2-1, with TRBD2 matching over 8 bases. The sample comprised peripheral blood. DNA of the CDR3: TGTGCCAGTAGTATTAGCCTAGCGGGTCGCAATGAGCAGTTCTTC. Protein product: CASSISLAGRNEQFF.